Following are 8 T cell receptor beta chains from one sample sequenced in a study of T-cell memory formation after mild COVID-19 (dated by TCRdb to the early 2020s). Preparation of the library involved 5' RACE. The instrument was an Illumina NovaSeq 6000. TCRdb trimmed public reads at Q25 via fastp, called clones via MiXCR and kept in-frame beta chains. When rows share a CDR3 protein, they turn into one entry using the most common DNA and genes. Across this sample there are around 400,000 distinct CDR3 sequences, with approximately 24% seen only once. The ten largest clones add up to 8.5% to 10% of the sample. Sequencing was carried out using PBMCs or a T cell subset sorted from them (not recorded which). The source is an adult woman who had mild COVID-19 (a few samples of this study predate the infection). The sample titles of this study are shuffled in the database, so cell type and time point are left out; the donor was told from shared clones.

This clonotype was observed a few times. The rearrangement joins TRBV7-2 to TRBJ2-3; 8 bases are a match to TRBD1. With V trimmed by 3 bases and J by 2 bases, 7 bases remained unmatched. Germline V lookup: CDR1 SGHTA, CDR2 FQGNSA. The length of the CDR3 is 16 residues. CDR3 loop: CASSFEDRVVTDTQYF. For the CDR3, the DNA is TGTGCCAGCAGCTTCGAGGACAGGGTTGTCACAGATACGCAGTATTTT. The whole variable domain, remainder taken from reference TRBV7-2 and TRBJ2-3, is GAGVSQSPSNKVTEKGKDVELRCDPISGHTALYWYRQSLGQGLEFLIYFQGNSAPDKSGLPSDRFSAERTGGSVSTLTIQRTQQEDSAVYLCASSFEDRVVTDTQYFGPGTRLTVL.

This clonotype has only a few counts. The chain links TRBV28 to TRBJ2-3, with 9 nucleotides matching TRBD2. The CDR3 is made up of 17 amino acids. V dropped 3 bases and J dropped 0; count of bases not matched to a gene: 7. CDR1 is MDHEN, CDR2 SYDVKM, per germline. The CDR3 region has the DNA TGTGCCAGCAGTTTCTGGACTAGCGCCTCTAGCACAGATACGCAGTATTTT. It encodes CASSFWTSASSTDTQYF. The whole variable domain, filled in from reference TRBV28 and TRBJ2-3, reads DVKVTQSSRYLVKRTGEKVFLECVQDMDHENMFWYRQDPGLGLRLIYFSYDVKMKEKGDIPEGYSVSREKKERFSLILESASTNQTSMYLCASSFWTSASSTDTQYFGPGTRLTVL.

This clonotype has just a few counts. The V gene is TRBV7-3, the J gene TRBJ2-2; unclear D gene. Germline CDR1 is SGHTA and CDR2 is FQGTGA. V dropped 1 base and J dropped 7 bases, with 10 bases sitting between them. CDR3 size: 14 residues. The CDR3 DNA is TGTGCCAGCAGCTTAATAAGCAACGGCGGGGAGCTGTTTTTT. Protein: CASSLISNGGELFF.

This clonotype was recorded a few times. The chain couples TRBV20-1 to TRBJ2-1, with D perhaps TRBD1 (5 bases). V gave up 3 bases and J gave up 6 bases, with 12 bases separating them. There are 13 residues in the CDR3. Per the germline V gene, CDR1 is DFQATT and CDR2 is SNEGSKA (reference sequence). The CDR3 region is CSASRDSANEQFF. CDR3 bases: TGCAGTGCTAGCAGGGATAGTGCCAATGAGCAGTTCTTC.

This rearrangement joins TRBV12-3 or TRBV12-4 to TRBJ2-2; D not resolved. Trimming removed 3 bases from V and 4 bases from J, with 12 bases in between. CDR3 size: 15 residues. Here the CDR3 reads CASSLSPLGTGELFF. In DNA, the CDR3 is TGTGCCAGCAGTTTGAGCCCCTTGGGCACCGGGGAGCTGTTTTTT.

This clonotype was observed a handful of times. The chain employs TRBV9 and TRBJ1-1; maybe TRBD1 (5 bases). Trimming left V 3 bases short and J 1 base short, with 10 bases between. The CDR3 has 14 amino acids. Germline V gene lookup returns CDR1 SGDLS and CDR2 YYNGEE. The CDR3 loop is CASSGDGWNTEAFF. The DNA for the CDR3 is TGTGCCAGCAGCGGGGACGGATGGAACACTGAAGCTTTCTTT.

CDR3 coding DNA: TGTGCCAGCAAGGCGGGAGTGAATTCAGATACGCAGTATTTT. It yields the protein CASKAGVNSDTQYF. V and J are TRBV2 and TRBJ2-3; the match to TRBD2 covers 7 bases. This CDR3 region has 14 residues. The germline CDR1 and CDR2 sequences are SNHLY and FYNNEI. J was trimmed by 4 bases and V by 7 bases; bases with no gene match: 8.

The chain employs TRBV4-1 and TRBJ2-1, with TRBD2 identical over 9 bases. CDR1 and CDR2 (germline): MGHRA, YSYEKL. The trim removed 1 base at V and 7 bases at J, leaving 11 bases unmatched. This CDR3 is built from 17 residues. CDR3 region: CASSQVAAGGPDNEQFF. CDR3 DNA: TGCGCCAGCAGCCAAGTCGCTGCGGGGGGGCCGGATAATGAGCAGTTCTTC.